The rows below give T cell receptor beta chains drawn from one sample of a study of blood T cell repertoires in COVID-19. Repertoires were generated with immunoSEQ multiplex PCR, while TCRdb's copy carries only in-frame clones and drops some. The data show around 350,000 clones, approximately 86% seen once. Sequenced input: peripheral blood. The receptors derive from a human donor in a cohort sampled during active COVID-19. Both conserved end residues are part of each CDR3. A D gene is named only where the DNA matches it firmly.

V: TRBV15; J: TRBJ2-1; D: TRBD2; CDR3: CATSRDAYGGRAQNEQFF
V: TRBV10-1; J: TRBJ2-7; D: .; CDR3: CATRHEQYF
V: TRBV9; J: TRBJ1-2; D: TRBD1; CDR3: CASKRDSSNYGYTF
V: TRBV4-2; J: TRBJ1-1; D: .; CDR3: CASSQDSEAFF
V: TRBV23-1; J: TRBJ2-2; D: .; CDR3: CATDPGDRAAGELFF
V: TRBV20-1; J: TRBJ2-7; D: .; CDR3: CSARGQYEQYF
V: TRBV4-1; J: TRBJ2-5; D: TRBD2; CDR3: CASSHRLAGGPQETQYF
V: TRBV9; J: TRBJ1-2; D: .; CDR3: CASSVAPQGSTGYTF
V: TRBV11-2; J: TRBJ1-2; D: .; CDR3: CASSPRAGNGYTF
V: TRBV7-2; J: TRBJ2-1; D: .; CDR3: CASSLGSGLGYNEQFF
V: TRBV3-1/TRBV3-2; J: TRBJ1-6; D: .; CDR3: CASSKGSYNSPLHF
V: TRBV5-4; J: TRBJ2-3; D: TRBD2; CDR3: CASSLGVLAESTDTQYF
V: TRBV12-3/TRBV12-4; J: TRBJ2-5; D: TRBD2; CDR3: CASGGGGETQYF
V: TRBV5-1; J: TRBJ2-1; D: TRBD2; CDR3: CASSLGLAGGPGYNEQFF
V: TRBV25-1; J: TRBJ1-4; D: TRBD1; CDR3: CASSPGQGNEKLFF
V: TRBV2; J: TRBJ1-2; D: .; CDR3: CASKDSPNYGYTF
V: TRBV7-3; J: TRBJ1-1; D: .; CDR3: CASSLRGGGTEAFF
V: TRBV30; J: TRBJ1-4; D: .; CDR3: CAWIQAPASGDEKLFF
V: TRBV27; J: TRBJ2-7; D: TRBD1; CDR3: CASSSGQGLREQYF
V: TRBV19; J: TRBJ2-7; D: TRBD2; CDR3: CASSMGIFGQRTSGPTYEQYF
V: TRBV7-9; J: TRBJ1-2; D: .; CDR3: CASSAQEHTF
V: TRBV7-9; J: TRBJ2-7; D: TRBD2; CDR3: CASSSGLAGGPSSYEQYF
V: TRBV28; J: TRBJ1-1; D: .; CDR3: CASSFIPGTTEGTEAFF
V: TRBV30; J: TRBJ2-2; D: .; CDR3: CACPVAAGELFF
V: TRBV30; J: TRBJ2-5; D: TRBD1; CDR3: CAWKPTGSRETQYF
V: TRBV2; J: TRBJ2-7; D: .; CDR3: CASRGLNAYEQYF
V: TRBV7-2; J: TRBJ2-1; D: TRBD2; CDR3: CASSLASGGARYEQFF
V: TRBV11-2; J: TRBJ2-1; D: TRBD2; CDR3: CASSLVSGGAFSYNEQFF
V: TRBV6-5; J: TRBJ2-7; D: TRBD1; CDR3: CASSLDRGLSYEQYF
V: TRBV30; J: TRBJ2-2; D: .; CDR3: CAWIRGQMNTGELFF
V: TRBV7-2; J: TRBJ2-7; D: .; CDR3: CASSLQGTYEQYF
V: TRBV11-2; J: TRBJ2-3; D: .; CDR3: CASSLGPQQDTQYF
V: TRBV5-1; J: TRBJ2-7; D: .; CDR3: CASSLTSKIYEQYF